The rows below give T cell receptor beta chains drawn from one sample of a study of PD-1 blockade in classical Hodgkin lymphoma. TCRdb's table, derived via immunoSEQ multiplex PCR, lists solely in-frame clones and lacks some. Here the sample spans around 50,000 clones, around 74% being singletons. Sample: peripheral blood mononuclear cells (PBMCs), taken before the fourth cycle of nivolumab. The receptors shown here come from a human donor with classical Hodgkin lymphoma. The CDR3 runs from the conserved cysteine through the conserved F or W. A D gene is named only where the DNA matches it firmly. Size tells how often a clone was seen (once, few, many) or the class of an expanded clone, and some rows leave it out.

V gene: TRBV7-2
J gene: TRBJ2-3
CDR3 length: 16
clone size: NA
D gene: TRBD2
CDR3 DNA: TGTGCCAGCAGCTTCAGACTAGCGGGAAGAACAGATACGCAGTATTTT
CDR3 protein: CASSFRLAGRTDTQYF

V gene: TRBV27
J gene: TRBJ2-7
CDR3 length: 15
clone size: NA
D gene: NA
CDR3 DNA: TGTGCCAGCAGCTCTTTGGGGGCAGCCTCCTACGAGCAGTACTTC
CDR3 protein: CASSSLGAASYEQYF

V gene: TRBV6-1
J gene: TRBJ1-2
CDR3 length: 16
clone size: once
D gene: TRBD1
CDR3 DNA: TGTGCCAGCAGTGAAGCGGGGACAGGGCGGATCTATGGCTACACCTTC
CDR3 protein: CASSEAGTGRIYGYTF

V gene: TRBV4-2
J gene: TRBJ2-1
CDR3 length: 14
clone size: NA
D gene: TRBD2
CDR3 DNA: TGTGCCAGCAGCCAAGCGGGAGGGACCGCTGAGCAGTTCTTC
CDR3 protein: CASSQAGGTAEQFF

V gene: TRBV2
J gene: TRBJ1-1
CDR3 length: 15
clone size: NA
D gene: NA
CDR3 DNA: TGTGCCAGCAGTGGGGAGGGCAGGGGGAACACTGAAGCTTTCTTT
CDR3 protein: CASSGEGRGNTEAFF

V gene: TRBV7-2
J gene: TRBJ2-7
CDR3 length: 13
clone size: NA
D gene: NA
CDR3 DNA: TGTGCCAGCAGCCCCCGGACCGCCTACGAGCAGTACTTC
CDR3 protein: CASSPRTAYEQYF

V gene: TRBV28
J gene: TRBJ1-4
CDR3 length: 18
clone size: NA
D gene: TRBD1
CDR3 DNA: TGTGCCAGCAGGGGCGGGGTGACAGGGGGTCAAGCCAGCGGAAAACTGTTTTTT
CDR3 protein: CASRGGVTGGQASGKLFF

V gene: TRBV6-6
J gene: TRBJ2-5
CDR3 length: 14
clone size: NA
D gene: TRBD2
CDR3 DNA: TGTGCCAGCAGTTACTCGACTCTAGCGGGAACCCAGTACTTC
CDR3 protein: CASSYSTLAGTQYF

V gene: TRBV5-6
J gene: TRBJ1-2
CDR3 length: 14
clone size: NA
D gene: NA
CDR3 DNA: TGTGCCAGCAGCCCTATGCGGGGTAACTATGGCTACACCTTC
CDR3 protein: CASSPMRGNYGYTF

V gene: TRBV6-5
J gene: TRBJ1-1
CDR3 length: 15
clone size: few
D gene: TRBD1
CDR3 DNA: TGTGCCAGCCTCCGGGACAGGGGGTGGGGCACTGAAGCTTTCTTT
CDR3 protein: CASLRDRGWGTEAFF

V gene: TRBV27
J gene: TRBJ2-2
CDR3 length: 9
clone size: medium-sized
D gene: NA
CDR3 DNA: TGTGCCAGCTCCGGGGAGCTGTTTTTT
CDR3 protein: CASSGELFF

V gene: TRBV5-1
J gene: TRBJ2-7
CDR3 length: 13
clone size: NA
D gene: NA
CDR3 DNA: TGCGCCAGCAGCTTCCGTCACTCCTACGAGCAGTACTTC
CDR3 protein: CASSFRHSYEQYF

V gene: TRBV7-9
J gene: TRBJ2-1
CDR3 length: 13
clone size: NA
D gene: NA
CDR3 DNA: TGTGCCAGCAGCCCGGGGAGGTTCCATGAGCAGTTCTTC
CDR3 protein: CASSPGRFHEQFF

V gene: TRBV18
J gene: TRBJ2-1
CDR3 length: 12
clone size: NA
D gene: NA
CDR3 DNA: TGTGCCAGCTCACGGGAGAACAATGAGCAGTTCTTC
CDR3 protein: CASSRENNEQFF

V gene: TRBV28
J gene: TRBJ2-7
CDR3 length: 14
clone size: NA
D gene: NA
CDR3 DNA: TGTGCCAGCAGTTTAATTGGTACCATCTACGAGCAGTACTTC
CDR3 protein: CASSLIGTIYEQYF

V gene: TRBV7-8
J gene: TRBJ2-2
CDR3 length: 15
clone size: NA
D gene: TRBD2
CDR3 DNA: TGTGCCAGCAGAGCTAGCGGGAGCGACACCGGGGAGCTGTTTTTT
CDR3 protein: CASRASGSDTGELFF

V gene: TRBV11-3
J gene: TRBJ2-7
CDR3 length: 15
clone size: once
D gene: TRBD2
CDR3 DNA: TGTGCCAGCAGCATACGACTAGCGGGTGTCTACGAGCAGTACTTC
CDR3 protein: CASSIRLAGVYEQYF